This is a list of T cell receptor beta chains from one sample in a study of blood T cell repertoires in COVID-19. This table comes from immunoSEQ multiplex PCR, and its TCRdb copy is limited to in-frame clones, with some not included. This table has 60,000 to 70,000 clones, approximately 80% appearing once. Sequencing was carried out using peripheral blood. Receptors originate from a man aged 55 to 70 with acute or convalescent COVID-19. CDR3s include the opening cysteine and the closing phenylalanine or tryptophan. A D gene is named only where the DNA matches it firmly. Clone size appears in some rows only: once, few, many, or a class for an expanded clone.

.	TRBJ1-1	TRBV19	.	TGTGCCAGTAGTCTACAGGGGAACACTGAAGCTTTCTTT	CASSLQGNTEAFF
TRBD1	TRBJ1-1	TRBV30	.	TGTGCCTGGAAGGCAGGGGGTGTCAGGAACACTGAAGCTTTCTTT	CAWKAGGVRNTEAFF
.	TRBJ1-2	TRBV10-3	once	TGTGCCATCAGTGAGTCGCAGGGCGACTATGGCTACACCTTC	CAISESQGDYGYTF
TRBD1	TRBJ1-2	TRBV29-1	.	TGCAGCGTTCGGACAGGGGAGGAAGGTGGCTACACCTTC	CSVRTGEEGGYTF
.	TRBJ1-1	TRBV30	.	TGTGCCTGGAGCAGGGGAGTAGTAACCTCTGAAGCTTTCTTT	CAWSRGVVTSEAFF
.	TRBJ1-1	TRBV7-8	.	TGTGCCAGCAGCTTAGCCCGGCAGGGAGGCCCTGAAGCTTTCTTT	CASSLARQGGPEAFF
TRBD2	TRBJ2-5	TRBV5-4	once	TGTGCCAGCAGCCGCCCGGGGGGGCAAGAGACCCAGTACTTC	CASSRPGGQETQYF
.	TRBJ2-3	TRBV18	.	TGTGCCAGCTCACCACCAGTGGAGCATACGCAGTATTTT	CASSPPVEHTQYF
TRBD2	TRBJ2-1	TRBV7-8	.	TGTGCCAGCAGCATCAGCGGGGGGATCTACAATGAGCAGTTCTTC	CASSISGGIYNEQFF
.	TRBJ1-5	TRBV6-1	.	TGTGCCAGCAGTGAAGCCGCGCTGAGTCAGCCCCAGCATTTT	CASSEAALSQPQHF
.	TRBJ1-1	TRBV21-1	.	TGTGCCAGCAGGGGAATAACAGGGGGCGATGACACTGAAGCTTTCTTT	CASRGITGGDDTEAFF
TRBD1	TRBJ2-3	TRBV5-1	few	TGCGCCAGCAGCTTACAGGGGGGAACTAGCACAGATACGCAGTATTTT	CASSLQGGTSTDTQYF
.	TRBJ1-2	TRBV20-1	.	TGCAGTGCTAGAGAATATTCCGGCTACACCTTC	CSAREYSGYTF
.	TRBJ2-1	TRBV11-2	.	TGTGCCAGCAGCGGCGGGTTGAGGAATGAGCAGTTCTTC	CASSGGLRNEQFF
.	TRBJ2-7	TRBV10-1	.	TGCGCCAGCAGTGAGTGGCCAGGGGACGAGCAGTACTTC	CASSEWPGDEQYF
.	TRBJ1-5	TRBV4-1	few	TGCGCCAGCAGCCAAGAGGGCAGCCGGAATCAGCCCCAGCATTTT	CASSQEGSRNQPQHF
.	TRBJ1-6	TRBV5-1	.	TGCGCCAGCAGCAGGGCAGGGGATTCACCCCTCCACTTT	CASSRAGDSPLHF
.	TRBJ1-6	TRBV7-2	.	TGTGCCAGCAGCTTTGGTTCGGGAATTAATTCACCCCTCCACTTT	CASSFGSGINSPLHF
TRBD2	TRBJ2-3	TRBV6-2/TRBV6-3	.	TGTGCCAGCAGCACCAGCGGGGGCACAGATACGCAGTATTTT	CASSTSGGTDTQYF
.	TRBJ2-3	TRBV5-5	.	TGTGCCAGCAGCTTGGGGAGGGTAACAACAGATACGCAGTATTTT	CASSLGRVTTDTQYF
TRBD2	TRBJ2-3	TRBV7-9	.	TGTGCCAGCAGGACTAGCGGAGCTAGCACAGATACGCAGTATTTT	CASRTSGASTDTQYF
TRBD1	TRBJ2-6	TRBV5-1	.	TGCGCCAGCAGCTTGGGGCCGGGACAGGGGACCTCTGGGGCCAACGTCCTGACTTTC	CASSLGPGQGTSGANVLTF
TRBD1	TRBJ1-5	TRBV4-3	once	TGCGCCAGCAGCCAAGATACAGGGGGCTTCAATCAGCCCCAGCATTTT	CASSQDTGGFNQPQHF
.	TRBJ1-1	TRBV5-4	.	TGTGCCAGCAGCACTGCTGCATCGGGAACTGAAGCTTTCTTT	CASSTAASGTEAFF
TRBD1	TRBJ1-2	TRBV24-1	.	TGTGCCACCAGTGATGGGACAGACTATGGCTACACCTTC	CATSDGTDYGYTF
.	TRBJ1-1	TRBV19	.	TGTGCCAGTAGTGTTAGCCTGAGCACTGAAGCTTTCTTT	CASSVSLSTEAFF
.	TRBJ1-6	TRBV30	.	TGTGCCTGGAGTGTGGGCAGCGGGTCACCCCTCCACTTT	CAWSVGSGSPLHF
TRBD1	TRBJ1-1	TRBV6-5	.	TGTGCCAGCAGTTGGGGGACAGGGGGCCCCACTGAAGCTTTCTTT	CASSWGTGGPTEAFF
.	TRBJ1-1	TRBV4-2	.	TGTGCCAGCAGCCCGTCCCTTTTGAACACTGAAGCTTTCTTT	CASSPSLLNTEAFF
.	TRBJ1-2	TRBV10-3	.	TGTGCCATCAGTGAGTCGAAAGTAGGGGCTTTCTATGGCTACACCTTC	CAISESKVGAFYGYTF
TRBD1	TRBJ1-2	TRBV6-2/TRBV6-3	.	TGTGCCAGCAGTTGGACAGGCACGAGTGGCTACACCTTC	CASSWTGTSGYTF
.	TRBJ2-6	TRBV11-2	.	TGTGCCAGCAGCTTTGGATGGGCCCGCTCTGGGGCCAACGTCCTGACTTTC	CASSFGWARSGANVLTF
TRBD2	TRBJ2-7	TRBV7-9	.	TGTGCCAGCAGATTTAGCGGGGCCAACGTCTACGAGCAGTACTTC	CASRFSGANVYEQYF
.	TRBJ2-2	TRBV6-1	.	TGTGCCAGCAGTGTATCCAAGACTAGTAGCACCGGGGAGCTGTTTTTT	CASSVSKTSSTGELFF
TRBD1	TRBJ2-3	TRBV2	.	TGTGCCAGCAGCGCCATACAGGGGGTTGATACGCAGTATTTT	CASSAIQGVDTQYF
TRBD1	TRBJ1-5	TRBV6-6	once	TGTGCCAGCAGTGGACAGGGGGATAGCAATCAGCCCCAGCATTTT	CASSGQGDSNQPQHF
.	TRBJ1-3	TRBV13	.	TGTGCCAGCAGCCCTCGTCTAAGAGCGGACACCATATATTTT	CASSPRLRADTIYF